Listed below are T cell receptor beta chains from one sample, sequenced in a study of T cells expressing NK-cell markers. TCRdb reworked the 5' RACE reads into one entry per CDR3 protein, no DNA. The sample's table shows 140,000 to 150,000 distinct CDR3 sequences. Sequenced input: blood T cells: a sorted CD56 or NKG2C T cell subset, CD4+ or CD8+ T cells, or bulk PBMC T cells (not recorded which). Receptors were obtained from a man between 18 and 35 years old in good health. Each CDR3 is given with its conserved first and last residue.

v_gene: TRBV5-6
j_gene: TRBJ1-2
CDR3aa: CASSTRQARYGYTF

v_gene: TRBV19
j_gene: TRBJ2-3
CDR3aa: CASSPLAGRGTDTQYF

v_gene: TRBV20-1
j_gene: TRBJ1-2
CDR3aa: CSARDGNYGYTF

v_gene: TRBV24-1
j_gene: TRBJ2-5
CDR3aa: CATSDSSIETQYF

v_gene: TRBV6-1
j_gene: TRBJ1-5
CDR3aa: CASSELVMGRDQPQHF

v_gene: TRBV29-1
j_gene: TRBJ2-3
CDR3aa: CSVEGQDAVDTQYF

v_gene: TRBV5-1
j_gene: TRBJ2-1
CDR3aa: CASSFGQDFPYNEQFF

v_gene: TRBV12-3/TRBV12-4
j_gene: TRBJ2-7
CDR3aa: CASSFDKGLYEQYF

v_gene: TRBV10-3
j_gene: TRBJ2-7
CDR3aa: CAISGSQGTSGRVAYEQYF

v_gene: TRBV27
j_gene: TRBJ2-7
CDR3aa: CASSLIIYEQYF

v_gene: TRBV12-3/TRBV12-4
j_gene: TRBJ2-3
CDR3aa: CASSPPGQPDTQYF

v_gene: TRBV2
j_gene: TRBJ2-1
CDR3aa: CASSQSPGYNEQFF

v_gene: TRBV7-2
j_gene: TRBJ2-2
CDR3aa: CASSGSQSGELFF

v_gene: TRBV5-4
j_gene: TRBJ2-5
CDR3aa: CASSLRSREETQYF

v_gene: TRBV20-1
j_gene: TRBJ1-5
CDR3aa: CSARGFTISQPQHF

v_gene: TRBV7-9
j_gene: TRBJ2-7
CDR3aa: CASSPVQAGTYEQYF

v_gene: TRBV20-1
j_gene: TRBJ1-1
CDR3aa: CSARVRGGTEAFF

v_gene: TRBV19
j_gene: TRBJ1-2
CDR3aa: CASMGGYGYTF

v_gene: TRBV11-2
j_gene: TRBJ2-3
CDR3aa: CASSTQGEPTDTQYF

v_gene: TRBV7-9
j_gene: TRBJ2-5
CDR3aa: CASRTSGTGETQYF

v_gene: TRBV6-5
j_gene: TRBJ2-3
CDR3aa: CASRGLAGGITDTQYF

v_gene: TRBV12-3/TRBV12-4
j_gene: TRBJ2-2
CDR3aa: CASSFGGAVEAGELFF

v_gene: TRBV7-9
j_gene: TRBJ2-3
CDR3aa: CASSLMTDSTDTQYF

v_gene: TRBV5-8
j_gene: TRBJ2-5
CDR3aa: CASSVNLAKETQYF

v_gene: TRBV15
j_gene: TRBJ2-3
CDR3aa: CATSLGGDTQYF

v_gene: TRBV20-1
j_gene: TRBJ2-1
CDR3aa: CSAFVRGEQFF

v_gene: TRBV28
j_gene: TRBJ2-1
CDR3aa: CPIPSCGRTNEQFF

v_gene: TRBV19
j_gene: TRBJ1-5
CDR3aa: CATQAGGHEDNQPQHF

v_gene: TRBV19
j_gene: TRBJ2-5
CDR3aa: CASSIDPGPGETQYF

v_gene: TRBV6-2/TRBV6-3
j_gene: TRBJ1-2
CDR3aa: CASRQGGNYGYTF

v_gene: TRBV29-1
j_gene: TRBJ1-1
CDR3aa: CSVALGQGGTEAFF

v_gene: TRBV6-5
j_gene: TRBJ2-1
CDR3aa: CASSYSGRNNEQFF

v_gene: TRBV6-1
j_gene: TRBJ2-1
CDR3aa: CASSETSGKYNEQFF

v_gene: TRBV28
j_gene: TRBJ2-1
CDR3aa: CASRRLAGYNEQFF

v_gene: TRBV12-3/TRBV12-4
j_gene: TRBJ2-1
CDR3aa: CASSFATSADNEQFF

v_gene: TRBV14
j_gene: TRBJ2-1
CDR3aa: CASSQGHPGTLAYNEQFF

v_gene: TRBV12-3/TRBV12-4
j_gene: TRBJ1-4
CDR3aa: CASSPLRWGDPNEKLFF

v_gene: TRBV27
j_gene: TRBJ1-1
CDR3aa: CASSLSEVGTTEAFF

v_gene: TRBV5-1
j_gene: TRBJ1-1
CDR3aa: CASKQGDTEAFF

v_gene: TRBV5-4
j_gene: TRBJ2-1
CDR3aa: CASSEGQGSSYNEQFF

v_gene: TRBV12-5
j_gene: TRBJ2-1
CDR3aa: CASGKLAGGNNEQFF

v_gene: TRBV19
j_gene: TRBJ2-1
CDR3aa: CASTVGLAGLNEQFF

v_gene: TRBV6-2/TRBV6-3
j_gene: TRBJ2-1
CDR3aa: CASSYTVSEQFF

v_gene: TRBV5-6
j_gene: TRBJ2-1
CDR3aa: CASSWETGGEYNEQFF

v_gene: TRBV19
j_gene: TRBJ2-2
CDR3aa: CASFDILAGPNTGELFF

v_gene: TRBV11-1
j_gene: TRBJ2-2
CDR3aa: CASSLADRTLPALNTGELFF

v_gene: TRBV6-5
j_gene: TRBJ2-2
CDR3aa: CASSYSTIRTGELFF

v_gene: TRBV28
j_gene: TRBJ2-7
CDR3aa: CASSPHRTDRQGVSYEQYF

v_gene: TRBV30
j_gene: TRBJ2-1
CDR3aa: CAWSPGLVGPGGDEQFF

v_gene: TRBV10-2
j_gene: TRBJ2-6
CDR3aa: CASSVVEGPIAGANVLTF

v_gene: TRBV20-1
j_gene: TRBJ2-1
CDR3aa: CSARDASRRYNEQFF

v_gene: TRBV7-9
j_gene: TRBJ2-2
CDR3aa: CASSSSTRARELFF

v_gene: TRBV10-3
j_gene: TRBJ2-3
CDR3aa: CAIIAGTGLSDTQYF

v_gene: TRBV7-6
j_gene: TRBJ2-2
CDR3aa: CASSLAIAGELFF

v_gene: TRBV12-2
j_gene: TRBJ1-4
CDR3aa: CASRLAPGQGGTTNEKLFF